This T cell receptor beta chain was documented in a study of cytomegalovirus exposure and HLA in healthy donors. The CDR3 is made up of 13 amino acids. V lost 5 bases to trimming and J lost 7 bases, with 14 bases between them. CDR1 and CDR2 (germline): LNHDA, SQIVND (reference sequence). Healthy donors of bone marrow made up the group. PCR primers comprised 60 Vbeta and 13 Jbeta primers. Libraries were prepared by immunoSEQ multiplex PCR; TCRdb keeps only in-frame clonotypes and omits some of them. The sample contains approximately 160,000 clones, roughly 82% of which appear only once. The receptor's source is a man younger than 40 in good health and CMV-seropositive. The sample consisted of PBMCs. The chain links TRBV19 to TRBJ2-5; D remains unclear. CDR3 DNA sequence: TGTGCCAGTAGTGCCGAACTGTACGGGACCCAGTACTTC. It specifies CASSAELYGTQYF.